The next 10 T cell receptor beta chains were all read from a single sample in a study of CDR3 diversity in severe acne. From the PCR reads, TCRdb called clonotypes with MiXCR, one entry per CDR3 protein. The sample lists tens of thousands of distinct CDR3 sequences, 49% occurring once. Input material: blood. The receptors were gathered from a male donor with severe acne vulgaris.

The chain uses TRBV27 and TRBJ2-7, with a possible D match to TRBD1 (5 bases). CDR1 MNHEY and CDR2 SMNVEV come from the germline V gene (reference sequence). V shed 4 bases and J shed 12 bases, with 16 bases lying between them. This CDR3 comprises 12 residues. In nucleotides, the CDR3 is TGTGCCAGCAGTTCGCATACAGGAGTCTCGTACTTC. It encodes CASSSHTGVSYF.

This clonotype was recorded at least ten times. This chain connects TRBV20-1 to TRBJ2-5; D unresolved. V lost 1 base to trimming and J lost 4 bases, with 10 bases between them. The CDR3 loop spans 13 amino acids. Germline CDR1 and CDR2: DFQATT and SNEGSKA (reference sequence). CDR3 protein: CSARVVVGETQYF. Written as DNA, the CDR3 is TGCAGTGCTAGAGTGGTGGTCGGAGAGACCCAGTACTTC.

The chain recombines TRBV6-6 with TRBJ1-5; tentatively, D is TRBD1 (5 bases). CDR3 size: 14 residues. Germline V gives CDR1 MNHNY, CDR2 SVGAGI (reference sequence). The germline V and J ends were trimmed by 1 base and 5 bases, with 9 bases remaining between them. The CDR3 here is CASSYLQDDQPQHF. Written as DNA, the CDR3 is TGTGCCAGCAGTTACTTACAGGACGATCAGCCCCAGCATTTT.

About this clonotype: At one of its ends the junction is not consistent with the germline gene, which may arise from a read error. The genes are TRBV24-1 and TRBJ1-2; perhaps TRBD1 as D (6 bases). Looked up from germline, CDR1 is KGHDR and CDR2 is SFDVKD. The CDR3 has 17 residues. The CDR3: CAISAQKGQQWGYGYTF. CDR3 in DNA: TGTGCCATCAGTGCCCAAAAGGGACAACAGTGGGGCTATGGCTACACCTTC.

The chain uses TRBV2 and TRBJ2-7; 12 bases agree with TRBD1. Per the germline V gene, CDR1 is SNHLY and CDR2 is FYNNEI. This CDR3 is 14 amino acids long. Unmatched junction bases numbered 5, after V lost 7 bases and J lost 4 bases. DNA of the CDR3: TGTGCCAGCAAAGGGGACAGGGGGCAGTACGAGCAGTACTTC. Protein sequence: CASKGDRGQYEQYF.

A word on this clonotype: The final CDR3 position lacks the conserved phenylalanine or tryptophan, pointing to a likely read error. V usage is TRBV7-3 and J usage is TRBJ2-7; possible D gene TRBD2, 6 bases. The CDR3 spans 14 residues. CDR1 SGHTA and CDR2 FQGTGA come from the germline V gene. Trimming left V 5 bases short and J 4 bases short, with 15 bases between. CDR3 amino acids: CASSIRLAFYEQYL. In DNA, the CDR3 is TGTGCCAGCAGCATACGGCTAGCGTTTTACGAGCAGTACCTC.

This clonotype was observed a few times. The chain uses TRBV4-1 and TRBJ2-1, with D perhaps TRBD1 (6 bases). Germline CDR1 MGHRA, CDR2 YSYEKL. Trimming left V 5 bases short and J 4 bases short, with 12 bases between. The CDR3 spans 14 residues. CDR3 sequence reads: CASSKFGQYNEQFF. Written as DNA, the CDR3 is TGCGCCAGCAGCAAATTTGGACAGTACAATGAGCAGTTCTTC.

This clonotype was found a few times. J is TRBJ2-4 and V is TRBV10-2; 11 bases align to TRBD2. With V trimmed by 0 bases and J by 8 bases, 9 bases remained unmatched. The CDR3 is 17 residues long. Germline V gene lookup returns CDR1 WSHSY and CDR2 SAAADI. CDR3 in amino acids: CASSESSWLAGGDIQYF. CDR3 coding DNA: TGCGCCAGCAGTGAGTCGAGCTGGCTAGCGGGAGGAGACATTCAGTACTTC.

This clonotype was seen a handful of times. This chain joins TRBV6-5 and TRBJ1-4; TRBD1 aligns across 7 bases. V lost 2 bases and J lost 8; bases outside the gene matches: 5. The CDR3 extends over 14 amino acids. CDR1 MNHEY and CDR2 SVGAGI come from the germline V gene. The CDR3 coding sequence is TGTGCCAGCAGTTACCTGCAGGGGGGGGAAAAACTGTTTTTT. This translates into CASSYLQGGEKLFF.

V and J are TRBV29-1 and TRBJ1-1; D unclear. Trimming left V 3 bases short and J 4 bases short, with 6 bases between. Germline values: CDR1 SQVTM, CDR2 ANQGSEA. CDR3 length equals 11 residues. The CDR3 DNA follows: TGCAGCGTTGACCCGGGCACTGAAGCTTTCTTT. This encodes CSVDPGTEAFF.